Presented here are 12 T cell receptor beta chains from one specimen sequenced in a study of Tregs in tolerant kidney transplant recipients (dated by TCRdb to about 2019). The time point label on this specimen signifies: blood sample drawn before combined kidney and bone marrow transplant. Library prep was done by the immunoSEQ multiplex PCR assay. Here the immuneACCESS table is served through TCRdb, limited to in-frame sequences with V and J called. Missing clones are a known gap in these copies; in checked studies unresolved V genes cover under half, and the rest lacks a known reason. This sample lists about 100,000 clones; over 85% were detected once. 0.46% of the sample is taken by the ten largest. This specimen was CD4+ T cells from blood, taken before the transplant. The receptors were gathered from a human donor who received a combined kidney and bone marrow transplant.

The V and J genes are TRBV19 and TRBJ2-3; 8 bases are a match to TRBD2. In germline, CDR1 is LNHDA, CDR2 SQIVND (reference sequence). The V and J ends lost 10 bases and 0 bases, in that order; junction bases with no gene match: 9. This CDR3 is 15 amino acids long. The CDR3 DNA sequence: TGTGCCACCCTCTCCCGGGGGGGGAGCACAGATACGCAGTATTTT. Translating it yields CATLSRGGSTDTQYF. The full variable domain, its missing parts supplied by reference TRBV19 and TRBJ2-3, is DGGITQSPKYLFRKEGQNVTLSCEQNLNHDAMYWYRQDPGQGLRLIYYSQIVNDFQKGDIAEGYSVSREKKESFPLTVTSAQKNPTAFYLCATLSRGGSTDTQYFGPGTRLTVL.

CDR3: CASSQGPGTAEAFF. CDR3 DNA sequence: TGCGCCAGCAGCCAAGGCCCCGGGACAGCTGAAGCTTTCTTT. The rearrangement joins TRBV4-1 to TRBJ1-1; 7 bases are a match to TRBD1. This CDR3 contains 14 residues. Germline V gene lookup returns CDR1 MGHRA and CDR2 YSYEKL. The trim removed 1 base at V and 6 bases at J, leaving 5 bases unmatched.

DNA of the CDR3: TGTGCCAGCAGACTAGCGGGAAGGGTTAACGAGCAGTTCTTC. Translated: CASRLAGRVNEQFF. The chain has TRBV11-2 and TRBJ2-1; TRBD2 aligns across 10 bases. The trim removed 6 bases at V and 10 bases at J, leaving 9 bases unmatched. Germline values: CDR1 SGHAT, CDR2 FQNNGV. The CDR3 contains 14 residues.

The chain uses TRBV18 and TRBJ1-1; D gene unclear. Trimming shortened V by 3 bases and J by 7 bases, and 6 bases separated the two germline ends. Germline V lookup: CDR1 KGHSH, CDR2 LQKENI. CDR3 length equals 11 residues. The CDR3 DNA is TGTGCCAGCTCACCTTTAGTTGAAGCTTTCTTT. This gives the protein CASSPLVEAFF.

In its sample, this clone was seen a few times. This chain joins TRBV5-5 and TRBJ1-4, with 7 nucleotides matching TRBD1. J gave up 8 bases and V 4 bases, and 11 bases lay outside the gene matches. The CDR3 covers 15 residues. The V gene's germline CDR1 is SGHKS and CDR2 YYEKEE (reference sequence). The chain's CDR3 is CASSKFAGTEEKLFF. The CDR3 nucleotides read TGTGCCAGCAGCAAATTTGCCGGGACAGAGGAAAAACTGTTTTTT.

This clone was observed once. The CDR3 spells CASSKGGGMNTEAFF. In DNA form, the CDR3 reads TGTGCCAGTAGTAAGGGGGGGGGAATGAACACTGAAGCTTTCTTT. The chain is built from TRBV19 and TRBJ1-1, with D possibly TRBD1 on 6 matching bases. The CDR3 sequence is 15 residues long. The V gene's germline CDR1 is LNHDA and CDR2 SQIVND (reference sequence). The V end was cut by 4 bases, the J end by 0 bases, with 12 bases between.

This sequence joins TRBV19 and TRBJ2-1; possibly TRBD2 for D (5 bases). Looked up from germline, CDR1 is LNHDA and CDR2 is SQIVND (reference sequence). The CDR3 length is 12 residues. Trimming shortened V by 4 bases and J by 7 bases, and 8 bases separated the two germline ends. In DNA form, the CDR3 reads TGTGCCAGTAGTACGAGGGTTAATGAGCAGTTCTTC. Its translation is CASSTRVNEQFF.

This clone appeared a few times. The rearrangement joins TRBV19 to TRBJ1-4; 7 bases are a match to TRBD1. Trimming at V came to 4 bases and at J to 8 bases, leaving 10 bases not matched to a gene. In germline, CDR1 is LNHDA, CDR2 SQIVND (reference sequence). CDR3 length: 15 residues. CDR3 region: CASSRSTGTVEKLFF. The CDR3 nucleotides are TGTGCCAGTAGTAGAAGCACCGGGACAGTCGAAAAACTGTTTTTT.

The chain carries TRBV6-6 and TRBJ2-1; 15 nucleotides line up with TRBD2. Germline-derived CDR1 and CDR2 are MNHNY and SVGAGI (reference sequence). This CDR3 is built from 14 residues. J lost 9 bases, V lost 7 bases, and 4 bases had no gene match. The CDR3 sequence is CASTPGLAGGEQFF. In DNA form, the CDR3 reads TGTGCCAGCACCCCGGGACTAGCGGGGGGTGAGCAGTTCTTC.

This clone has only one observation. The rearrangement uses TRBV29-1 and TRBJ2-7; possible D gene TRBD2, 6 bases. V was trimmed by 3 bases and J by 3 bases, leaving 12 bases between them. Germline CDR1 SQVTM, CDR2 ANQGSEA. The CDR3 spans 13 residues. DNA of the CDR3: TGCAGCGTTGAGTCGGGGGAACTCTACGAGCAGTACTTC. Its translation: CSVESGELYEQYF.

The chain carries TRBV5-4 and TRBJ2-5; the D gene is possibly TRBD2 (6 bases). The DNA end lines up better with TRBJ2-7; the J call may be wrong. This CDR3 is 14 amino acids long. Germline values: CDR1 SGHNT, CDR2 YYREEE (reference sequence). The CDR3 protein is CASSSETRSYEQYF. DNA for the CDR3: TGTGCCAGCAGCTCTGAGACTAGATCCTACGAGCAGTACTTC.

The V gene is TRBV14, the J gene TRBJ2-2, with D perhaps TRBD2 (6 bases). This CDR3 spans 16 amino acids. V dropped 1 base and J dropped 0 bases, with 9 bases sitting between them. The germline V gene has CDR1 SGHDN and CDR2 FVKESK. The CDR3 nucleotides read TGTGCCAGCAGCCAAGGCGGGGCGCCGAACACCGGGGAGCTGTTTTTT. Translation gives CASSQGGAPNTGELFF.